This T cell receptor beta chain came from a study of CD8 T cells in ankylosing spondylitis. TCRdb independently ran MiXCR on the 5' RACE reads; one entry per CDR3 protein. The table lists around 140,000 distinct CDR3 sequences, roughly 10% of them singletons, with about 4% in the top ten. After removal of 2 bases from V and 4 bases from J, the junction contained 3 bases not matched to a gene. This CDR3 has 14 residues. Germline CDR1 SGHVS, CDR2 FNYEAQ. This clonotype was detected ten times or more. The sequence derives from a female donor with ankylosing spondylitis or in good health (not recorded which). V usage is TRBV7-6 and J usage is TRBJ1-1; 8 bases agree with TRBD1. Sequenced material: blood, either unsorted or a sorted T cell fraction (not recorded which). CDR3 loop: CASSLSTGGTEAFF. In DNA form, the CDR3 reads TGTGCCAGCAGCTTATCAACAGGGGGCACTGAAGCTTTCTTT.